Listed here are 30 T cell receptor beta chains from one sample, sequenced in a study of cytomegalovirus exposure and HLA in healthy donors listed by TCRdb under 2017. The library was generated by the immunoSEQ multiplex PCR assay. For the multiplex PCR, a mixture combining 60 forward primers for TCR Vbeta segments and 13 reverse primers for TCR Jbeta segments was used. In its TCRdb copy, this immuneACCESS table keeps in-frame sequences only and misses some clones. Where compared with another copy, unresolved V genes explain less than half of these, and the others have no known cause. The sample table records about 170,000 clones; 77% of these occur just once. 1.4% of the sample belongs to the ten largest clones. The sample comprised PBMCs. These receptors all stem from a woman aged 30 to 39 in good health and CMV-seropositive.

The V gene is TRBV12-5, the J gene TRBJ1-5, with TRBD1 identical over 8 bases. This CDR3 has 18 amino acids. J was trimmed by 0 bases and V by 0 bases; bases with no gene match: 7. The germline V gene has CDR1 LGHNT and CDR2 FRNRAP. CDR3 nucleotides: TGTGCTAGTGGTTTGGTTGGGACAGGCCTTTTTAGCAATCAGCCCCAGCATTTT. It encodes CASGLVGTGLFSNQPQHF.

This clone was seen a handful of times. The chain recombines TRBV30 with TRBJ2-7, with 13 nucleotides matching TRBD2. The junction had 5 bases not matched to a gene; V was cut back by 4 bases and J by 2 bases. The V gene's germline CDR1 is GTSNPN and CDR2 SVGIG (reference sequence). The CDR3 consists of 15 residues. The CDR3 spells CAWTPGLAGTYEQYF. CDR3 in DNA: TGTGCCTGGACCCCGGGACTAGCGGGGACCTACGAGCAGTACTTC.

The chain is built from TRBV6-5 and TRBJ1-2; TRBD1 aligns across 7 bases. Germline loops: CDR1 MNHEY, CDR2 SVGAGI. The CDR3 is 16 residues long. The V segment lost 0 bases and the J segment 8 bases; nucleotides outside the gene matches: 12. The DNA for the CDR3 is TGTGCCAGCAGTTACTCTCAGGGGGAGATAGGTATGGGCTACACCTTC. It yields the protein CASSYSQGEIGMGYTF.

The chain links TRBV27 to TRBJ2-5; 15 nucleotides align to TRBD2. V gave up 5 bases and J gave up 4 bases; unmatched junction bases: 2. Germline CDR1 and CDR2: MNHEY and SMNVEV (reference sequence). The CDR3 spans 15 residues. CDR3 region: CASSQGLAGGETQYF. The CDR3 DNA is TGTGCCAGCAGTCAGGGACTAGCGGGAGGAGAGACCCAGTACTTC.

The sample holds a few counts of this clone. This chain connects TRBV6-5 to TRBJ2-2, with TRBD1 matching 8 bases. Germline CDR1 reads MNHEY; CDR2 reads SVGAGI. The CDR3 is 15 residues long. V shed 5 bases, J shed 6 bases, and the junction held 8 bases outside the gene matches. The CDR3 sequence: CASSADRVGSGELFF. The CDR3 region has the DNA TGTGCCAGCAGTGCGGACAGGGTCGGTTCCGGGGAGCTGTTTTTT.

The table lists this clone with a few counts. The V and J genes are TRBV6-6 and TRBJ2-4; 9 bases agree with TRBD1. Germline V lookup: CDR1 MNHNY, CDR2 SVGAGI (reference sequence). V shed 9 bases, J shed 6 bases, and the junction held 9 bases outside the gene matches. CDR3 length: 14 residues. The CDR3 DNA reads TGTGCCAGTCAGAACACAGGGGGCATAAACATTCAGTACTTC. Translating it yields CASQNTGGINIQYF.

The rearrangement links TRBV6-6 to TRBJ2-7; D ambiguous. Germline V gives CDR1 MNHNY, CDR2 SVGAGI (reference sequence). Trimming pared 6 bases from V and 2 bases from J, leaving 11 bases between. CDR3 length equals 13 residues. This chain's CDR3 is CASSPGFTYEQYF. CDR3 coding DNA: TGTGCCAGCAGCCCCGGTTTTACCTACGAGCAGTACTTC.

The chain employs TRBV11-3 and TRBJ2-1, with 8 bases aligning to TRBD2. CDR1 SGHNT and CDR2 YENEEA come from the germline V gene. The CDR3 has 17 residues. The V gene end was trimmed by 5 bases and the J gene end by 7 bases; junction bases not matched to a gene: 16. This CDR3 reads CASSPVRGELSGNEQFF. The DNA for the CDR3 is TGTGCCAGCAGCCCAGTGCGGGGGGAGCTTTCTGGGAATGAGCAGTTCTTC.

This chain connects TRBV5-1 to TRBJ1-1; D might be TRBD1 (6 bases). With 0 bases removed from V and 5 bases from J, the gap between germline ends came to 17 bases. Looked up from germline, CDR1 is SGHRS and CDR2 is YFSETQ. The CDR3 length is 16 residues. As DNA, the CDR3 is TGCGCCAGCAGCTTGGCCGGGACAAGGAGAGGGACTGAAGCTTTCTTT. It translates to CASSLAGTRRGTEAFF.

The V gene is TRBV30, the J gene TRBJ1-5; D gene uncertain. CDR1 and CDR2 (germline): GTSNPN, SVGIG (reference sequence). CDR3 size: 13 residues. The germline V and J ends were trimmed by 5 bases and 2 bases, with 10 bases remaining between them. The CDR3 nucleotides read TGTGCCTGGGAGGGTGGCGGCAATCAGCCCCAGCATTTT. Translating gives CAWEGGGNQPQHF.

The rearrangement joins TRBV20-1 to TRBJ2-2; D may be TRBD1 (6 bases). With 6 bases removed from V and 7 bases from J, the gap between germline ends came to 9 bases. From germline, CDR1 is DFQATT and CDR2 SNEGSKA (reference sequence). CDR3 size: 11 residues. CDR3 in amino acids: CSAYRVGELFF. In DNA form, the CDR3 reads TGCAGTGCATACAGGGTCGGGGAGCTGTTTTTT.

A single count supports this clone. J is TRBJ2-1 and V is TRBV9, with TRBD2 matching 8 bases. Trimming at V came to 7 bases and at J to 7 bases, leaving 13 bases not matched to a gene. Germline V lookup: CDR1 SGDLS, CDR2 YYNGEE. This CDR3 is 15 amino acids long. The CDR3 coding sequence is TGTGCCAGCGCGCGAACTAGCGGCGGTTGGAATGAGCAGTTCTTC. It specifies CASARTSGGWNEQFF.

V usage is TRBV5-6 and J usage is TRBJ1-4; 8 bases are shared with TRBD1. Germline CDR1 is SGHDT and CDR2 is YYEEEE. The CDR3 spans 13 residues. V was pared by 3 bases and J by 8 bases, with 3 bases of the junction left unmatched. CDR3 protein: CASSSSGGEKLFF. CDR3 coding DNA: TGTGCCAGCAGCTCATCAGGGGGCGAAAAACTGTTTTTT.

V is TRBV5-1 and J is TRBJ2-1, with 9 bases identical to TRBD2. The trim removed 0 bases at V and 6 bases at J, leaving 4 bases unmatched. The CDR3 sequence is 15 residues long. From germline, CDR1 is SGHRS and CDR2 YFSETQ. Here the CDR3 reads CASSLALAGTNEQFF. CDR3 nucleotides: TGCGCCAGCAGCTTGGCCCTAGCGGGGACCAATGAGCAGTTCTTC.

CDR3 sequence (DNA): TGTGCCAGCAGCTCCCTCAGTAGCACAGATACGCAGTATTTT. It codes for CASSSLSSTDTQYF. The gene calls are TRBV6-1 and TRBJ2-3; no definite D call. CDR1 is MNHNS, CDR2 SASEGT, per germline. The V end lost 6 bases, the J end lost 0 bases, and 10 bases lay between the germline ends. This CDR3 spans 14 amino acids.

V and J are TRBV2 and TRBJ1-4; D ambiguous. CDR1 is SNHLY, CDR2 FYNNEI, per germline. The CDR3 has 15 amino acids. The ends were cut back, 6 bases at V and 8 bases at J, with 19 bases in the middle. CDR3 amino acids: CASRELGGSTEKLFF. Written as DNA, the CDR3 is TGTGCCAGCAGGGAATTAGGAGGATCTACAGAAAAACTGTTTTTT.

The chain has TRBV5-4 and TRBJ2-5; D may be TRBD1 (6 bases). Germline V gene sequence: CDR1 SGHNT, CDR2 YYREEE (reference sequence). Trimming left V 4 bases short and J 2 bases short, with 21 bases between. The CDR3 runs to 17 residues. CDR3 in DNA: TGTGCCAGCAGCCAAGCACAGGGTGGGCCGAGACAAGAGACCCAGTACTTC. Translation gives CASSQAQGGPRQETQYF.

CDR3 protein: CASSFRGPNEKLFF. DNA for the CDR3: TGTGCCAGCAGCTTCAGGGGTCCTAATGAAAAACTGTTTTTT. The V call is TRBV7-2, the J call TRBJ1-4; D perhaps matches TRBD1 (6 bases). CDR1 is SGHTA and CDR2 is FQGNSA in the germline V gene. This CDR3 has 14 residues. V dropped 3 bases and J dropped 3 bases, with 8 bases sitting between them.

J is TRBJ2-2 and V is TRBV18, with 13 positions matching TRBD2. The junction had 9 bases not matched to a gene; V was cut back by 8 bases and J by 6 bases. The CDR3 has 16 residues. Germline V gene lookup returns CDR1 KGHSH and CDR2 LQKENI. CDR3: CASPRTSGSFAGELFF. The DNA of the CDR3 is TGTGCCAGCCCCCGGACTAGCGGGAGCTTCGCCGGGGAGCTGTTTTTT.

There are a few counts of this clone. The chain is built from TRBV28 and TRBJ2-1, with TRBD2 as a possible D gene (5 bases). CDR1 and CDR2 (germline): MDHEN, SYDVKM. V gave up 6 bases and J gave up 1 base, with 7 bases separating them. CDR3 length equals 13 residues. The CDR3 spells CASRGVSYNEQFF. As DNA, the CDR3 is TGTGCCAGCAGGGGAGTTTCCTACAATGAGCAGTTCTTC.

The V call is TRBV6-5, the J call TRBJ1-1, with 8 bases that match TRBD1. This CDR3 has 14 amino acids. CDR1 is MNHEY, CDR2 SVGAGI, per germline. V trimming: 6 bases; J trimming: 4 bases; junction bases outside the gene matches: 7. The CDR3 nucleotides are TGTGCCAGCAGGACGACAGGGGAGAGCACTGAAGCTTTCTTT. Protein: CASRTTGESTEAFF.

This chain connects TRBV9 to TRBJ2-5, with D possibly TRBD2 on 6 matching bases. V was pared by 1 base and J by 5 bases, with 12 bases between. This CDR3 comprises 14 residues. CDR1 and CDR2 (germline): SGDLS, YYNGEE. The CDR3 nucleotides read TGTGCCAGCAGCGTATCAGGACTACGGGAGACCCAGTACTTC. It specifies CASSVSGLRETQYF. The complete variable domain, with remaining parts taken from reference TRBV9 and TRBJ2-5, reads DSGVTQTPKHLITATGQRVTLRCSPRSGDLSVYWYQQSLDQGLQFLIQYYNGEERAKGNILERFSAQQFPDLHSELNLSSLELGDSALYFCASSVSGLRETQYFGPGTRLLVL.

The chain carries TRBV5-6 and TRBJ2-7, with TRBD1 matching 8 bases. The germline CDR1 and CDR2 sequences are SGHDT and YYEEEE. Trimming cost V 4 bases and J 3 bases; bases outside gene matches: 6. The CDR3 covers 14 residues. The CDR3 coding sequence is TGTGCCAGCAGCCCTAGACAGGGGCTCTACGAGCAGTACTTC. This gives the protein CASSPRQGLYEQYF.

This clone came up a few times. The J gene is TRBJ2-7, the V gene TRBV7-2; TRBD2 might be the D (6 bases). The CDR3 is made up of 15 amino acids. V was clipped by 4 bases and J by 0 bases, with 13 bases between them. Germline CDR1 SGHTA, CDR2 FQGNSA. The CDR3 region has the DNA TGTGCCAGCAGCTCGGAGGGGTACTACTCCTACGAGCAGTACTTC. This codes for CASSSEGYYSYEQYF. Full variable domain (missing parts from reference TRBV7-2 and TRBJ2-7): GAGVSQSPSNKVTEKGKDVELRCDPISGHTALYWYRQSLGQGLEFLIYFQGNSAPDKSGLPSDRFSAERTGGSVSTLTIQRTQQEDSAVYLCASSSEGYYSYEQYFGPGTRLTVT.

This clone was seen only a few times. The CDR3 reads CASSFLTGGAAGELFF. For the CDR3, the DNA is TGTGCCAGCAGCTTCCTCACAGGGGGCGCGGCCGGGGAGCTGTTTTTT. The chain uses TRBV11-3 and TRBJ2-2, with 9 bases matching TRBD1. CDR1 SGHNT and CDR2 YENEEA come from the germline V gene. The CDR3 is 16 residues long. J lost 6 bases, V lost 3 bases, and 8 bases had no gene match.

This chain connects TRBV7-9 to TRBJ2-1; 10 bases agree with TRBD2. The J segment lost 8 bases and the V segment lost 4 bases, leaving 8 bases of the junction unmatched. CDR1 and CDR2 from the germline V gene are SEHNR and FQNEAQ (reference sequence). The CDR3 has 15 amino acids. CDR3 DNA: TGTGCCAGCAGCTCAACCGGGACTAGCGTCGATGAGCAGTTCTTC. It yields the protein CASSSTGTSVDEQFF.

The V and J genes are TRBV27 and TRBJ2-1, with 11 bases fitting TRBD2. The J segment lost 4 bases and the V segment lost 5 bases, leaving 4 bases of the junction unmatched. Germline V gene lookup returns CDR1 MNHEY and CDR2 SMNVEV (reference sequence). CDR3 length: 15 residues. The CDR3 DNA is TGTGCCAGCAGTCCTAGACTAGCGGGGTACAATGAGCAGTTCTTC. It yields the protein CASSPRLAGYNEQFF.

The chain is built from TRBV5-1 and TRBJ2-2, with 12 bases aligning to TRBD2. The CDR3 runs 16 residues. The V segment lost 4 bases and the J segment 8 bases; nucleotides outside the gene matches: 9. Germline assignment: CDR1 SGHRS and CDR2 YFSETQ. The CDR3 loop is CASSLASGRAAGELFF. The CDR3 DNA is TGCGCCAGCAGCCTGGCTAGCGGGAGGGCCGCGGGGGAGCTGTTTTTT.

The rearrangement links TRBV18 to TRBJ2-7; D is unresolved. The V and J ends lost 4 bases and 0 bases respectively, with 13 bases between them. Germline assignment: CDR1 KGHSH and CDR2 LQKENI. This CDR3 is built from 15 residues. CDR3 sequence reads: CASSLKTRDSYEQYF. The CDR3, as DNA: TGTGCCAGCTCACTCAAGACTCGCGACTCCTACGAGCAGTACTTC.

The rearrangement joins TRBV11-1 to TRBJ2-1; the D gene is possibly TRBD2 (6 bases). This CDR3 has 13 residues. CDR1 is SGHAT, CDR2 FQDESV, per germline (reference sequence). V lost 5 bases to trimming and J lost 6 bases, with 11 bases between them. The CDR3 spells CASSARDFNEQFF. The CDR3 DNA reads TGTGCCAGCAGCGCCCGGGACTTCAATGAGCAGTTCTTC. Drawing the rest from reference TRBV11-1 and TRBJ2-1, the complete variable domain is EAEVAQSPRYKITEKSQAVAFWCDPISGHATLYWYRQILGQGPELLVQFQDESVVDDSQLPKDRFSAERLKGVDSTLKIQPAELGDSAMYLCASSARDFNEQFFGPGTRLTVL.